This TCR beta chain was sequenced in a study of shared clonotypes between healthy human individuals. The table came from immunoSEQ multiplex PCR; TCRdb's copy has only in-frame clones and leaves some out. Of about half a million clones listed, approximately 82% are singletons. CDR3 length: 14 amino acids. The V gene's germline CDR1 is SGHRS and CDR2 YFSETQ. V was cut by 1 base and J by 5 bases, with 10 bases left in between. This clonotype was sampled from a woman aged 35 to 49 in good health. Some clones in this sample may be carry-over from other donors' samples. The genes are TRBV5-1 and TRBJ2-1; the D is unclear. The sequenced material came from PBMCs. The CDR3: CASSLLSGHNEQFF. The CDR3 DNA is TGCGCCAGCAGCTTGTTGAGTGGCCACAATGAGCAGTTCTTC.